Below, 6 T cell receptor beta chains from the same sample are listed, as sequenced in a study of shared clonotypes between healthy human individuals. Produced via immunoSEQ multiplex PCR; TCRdb's table is partial and in-frame only. The sample consists of around 2.1 million clones, 90% to 96% of them appearing once. The specimen was naive CD4+ T cells sorted from blood. Subset given: CD45RA+ positively selected. Every receptor here comes from a man aged 18 to 30 in good health.

As to this clone: Other nucleotide sequences from this sample produce the same CDR3. The genes are TRBV5-1 and TRBJ2-5; no definite D call. Trimming removed 2 bases from V and 4 bases from J, with 9 bases in between. The CDR3 contains 13 residues. In germline, CDR1 is SGHRS, CDR2 YFSETQ. The CDR3 here is CASSFEIRETQYF. The CDR3 DNA reads as TGCGCCAGCAGCTTTGAGATCCGAGAGACCCAGTACTTC.

The chain couples TRBV6-1 to TRBJ2-7; D call uncertain. Germline CDR1 MNHNS, CDR2 SASEGT. V lost 1 base to trimming and J lost 4 bases, with 14 bases between them. CDR3 length equals 15 residues. CDR3 DNA sequence: TGTGCCAGCAGTGAAGGGTACAGACCTCCTTACGAGCAGTACTTC. It codes for CASSEGYRPPYEQYF.

This clone is a singleton in its sample. The CDR3 DNA reads as TGTGCCACCAGCAGAGATCGGGTAGCGGGAGGGCCCAACGAGCAGTACTTC. It codes for CATSRDRVAGGPNEQYF. V and J are TRBV15 and TRBJ2-7; TRBD2 aligns across 11 bases. Germline trimming cut 0 bases from V and 5 bases from J; bases unmatched to any gene: 9. Germline V gene lookup returns CDR1 LNHNV and CDR2 YYDKDF (reference sequence). The CDR3 has 17 residues.

The chain has TRBV19 and TRBJ1-2; a weak D match, TRBD1 (5 bases). Germline V gene lookup returns CDR1 LNHDA and CDR2 SQIVND (reference sequence). The V and J ends lost 5 bases and 4 bases respectively, with 17 bases between them. The CDR3 has 15 residues. CDR3 in DNA: TGTGCCAGTAGTCATACTGAGGGACGCCGCTATGGCTACACCTTC. Amino acid sequence: CASSHTEGRRYGYTF.

This chain connects TRBV6-6 to TRBJ2-7; perhaps D is TRBD1 or TRBD2 (5 bases each). V lost 2 bases to trimming and J lost 6 bases, with 11 bases between them. The germline gives CDR1 MNHNY, CDR2 SVGAGI (reference sequence). There are 13 residues in the CDR3. This CDR3 reads CASSYVRDVEQYF. The CDR3 bases are TGTGCCAGCAGTTACGTACGGGACGTCGAGCAGTACTTC.

This sequence joins TRBV14 and TRBJ1-6; D remains ambiguous. The V end was cut by 3 bases, the J end by 5 bases, with 5 bases between. The length of the CDR3 is 13 residues. CDR1 and CDR2 (germline): SGHDN, FVKESK. CDR3 residues: CASSQVNNSPLHF. For the CDR3, the DNA is TGTGCCAGCAGCCAGGTTAATAATTCACCCCTCCACTTT.